A single sample gave rise to the 7 T cell receptor beta chains below, sequenced in a study of cytomegalovirus exposure and HLA in healthy donors. Using immunoSEQ multiplex PCR, the repertoire was profiled, and TCRdb retains in-frame clones only, with some absent. The sample contains some 240,000 clones, over 65% of which appear only once. The sample was PBMCs. These receptor sequences come from a woman under 30 in good health and CMV-seronegative.

With respect to this clone: Distinct nucleotide sequences in the sample also encode this CDR3. The gene calls are TRBV28 and TRBJ1-5; weak D call: TRBD1 (6 bases). Per the germline V gene, CDR1 is MDHEN and CDR2 is SYDVKM. V shed 4 bases and J shed 2 bases, with 9 bases lying between them. The CDR3 length is 14 residues. CDR3 DNA: TGTGCCAGCAGTTGGGAGGGGGGCAATCAGCCCCAGCATTTT. It translates to CASSWEGGNQPQHF.

This clone was counted once. The genes are TRBV5-6 and TRBJ2-7; 13 bases match TRBD2. The CDR3 spans 16 residues. V dropped 4 bases and J dropped 7; count of bases not matched to a gene: 11. Germline V gene data show CDR1 as SGHDT and CDR2 as YYEEEE. In nucleotides, the CDR3 is TGTGCCAGCAGCCTAGGGACAGCGGGACTAGCGGGGGAGCAGTACTTC. It translates to CASSLGTAGLAGEQYF.

V and J are TRBV6-5 and TRBJ1-2, with D perhaps TRBD1 (6 bases). Between the trimmed V and J ends, which lost 6 bases and 7 bases, there was a span of 9 bases. CDR3 length equals 11 residues. The germline V gene has CDR1 MNHEY and CDR2 SVGAGI. CDR3 in DNA: TGTGCCAGCAGCACAGGGTTTGGCTACACCTTC. This codes for CASSTGFGYTF.

This rearrangement joins TRBV29-1 to TRBJ2-5, with D hard to call. Germline V lookup: CDR1 SQVTM, CDR2 ANQGSEA. CDR3 length equals 14 residues. V gave up 6 bases and J gave up 2 bases, with 16 bases separating them. The CDR3 coding sequence is TGCAGCGTCCGGTTGGTTGGGGTTCAAGAGACCCAGTACTTC. This sequence encodes CSVRLVGVQETQYF.

V gene TRBV18 combines with J gene TRBJ2-7; TRBD2 might be the D (5 bases). Trimming stripped 2 bases from V and 6 bases from J, with 8 bases between. Germline V gives CDR1 KGHSH, CDR2 LQKENI. The CDR3 is made up of 12 amino acids. As DNA, the CDR3 is TGTGCCAGCTCACCAAGAGGGATCGAGCAGTACTTC. It yields the protein CASSPRGIEQYF.

As regards this clone: Other nucleotide sequences from this sample produce the same CDR3. This rearrangement joins TRBV5-1 to TRBJ1-2; weak D call: TRBD1 (5 bases). The V end lost 2 bases, the J end lost 2 bases, and 7 bases lay between the germline ends. The CDR3 loop spans 13 amino acids. From germline, CDR1 is SGHRS and CDR2 YFSETQ. The DNA for the CDR3 is TGCGCCAGCAGCTTACAGGCCAACTATGGCTACACCTTC. Protein product: CASSLQANYGYTF.

V gene TRBV5-1 combines with J gene TRBJ1-2, with TRBD1 matching 8 bases. With 4 bases clipped from V and 0 bases from J, the junction kept 5 bases outside the gene matches. The CDR3 loop spans 15 amino acids. Germline lookup yields CDR1 SGHRS and CDR2 YFSETQ. In DNA form, the CDR3 reads TGCGCCAGCAGCCCCACAGGGGGATCTAACTATGGCTACACCTTC. It codes for CASSPTGGSNYGYTF. Complete variable domain (other parts from reference TRBV5-1 and TRBJ1-2): KAGVTQTPRYLIKTRGQQVTLSCSPISGHRSVSWYQQTPGQGLQFLFEYFSETQRNKGNFPGRFSGRQFSNSRSEMNVSTLELGDSALYLCASSPTGGSNYGYTFGSGTRLTVV.